This T cell receptor (beta chain) was documented in a study of blood T cell repertoires in COVID-19. The wider study: Samples taken during acute and convalescent COVID-19 were collected in the United States, Italy and Spain. Sources were T cells, B-cell-depleted T cells, or PBMCs; the material itself was cDNA or gDNA.

This clone was recorded once. In the authors' methods: Cell counts per sample came from amplifying reference gene primers. Measured with immunoSEQ multiplex PCR; TCRdb has only the in-frame clones, and not every one. V and J calls and clone size are copied from that table; D and trimming were computed from the DNA. The data hold approximately 200,000 clones, with 94% observed a single time. This CDR3 contains 15 residues. The germline V gene encodes CDR1 SGHTA and CDR2 FQGNSA. Trimming cost V 6 bases and J 0 bases, with 14 bases left between them. Patients at the Seattle site were enrolled during active infection and followed longitudinally.

The genes are TRBV7-2 and TRBJ1-1; maybe TRBD1 (6 bases). Sample: peripheral blood. This receptor was taken from a man between 25 and 39 years old with COVID-19, enrolled during active disease. DNA for the CDR3: TGTGCCAGCAGTACAACGGGACACTTGAACACTGAAGCTTTCTTT. Translated, it gives CASSTTGHLNTEAFF.